Given below is one T cell receptor beta chain in context. The V end was cut by 4 bases, the J end by 7 bases, with 10 bases between. Germline lookup yields CDR1 SEHNR and CDR2 FQNEAQ (reference sequence). The CDR3 runs to 12 residues. Unique molecular identifiers were incorporated when the TCRbeta library was constructed. TCRdb passed the PCR reads through MiXCR, listing each CDR3 protein once. The table includes over 400,000 distinct CDR3 sequences, over 40% detected once. The data derive from a study of T-cell reconstitution after alpha-beta-depleted transplantation in children. This material consisted of PBMCs, taken before TCRalphabeta/CD19-depleted stem cell transplant. The TCR comes from a girl aged 2 to 9 with aplastic anemia, due to receive a stem cell transplant. The chain couples TRBV7-9 to TRBJ1-1; D remains unclear. The CDR3: CASSSLGLEAFF. Here the CDR3 DNA reads TGTGCCAGCAGCTCGCTCGGGCTTGAAGCTTTCTTT.